Many counts were recorded for the clone carrying this T cell receptor (beta chain). Antigen: not known. From RNA, the CDR3 regions of TCR beta chains were amplified and sequenced. RT-PCR with HTBI primers came first, then second-round multiplex PCR. TCRdb used MiXCR to reprocess the multiplex PCR reads, holding one entry per CDR3 protein. The table has 500,000 to 700,000 distinct CDR3 sequences, 22% seen once. The data belong to a study of Graves' ophthalmopathy and Graves' hyperthyroidism. Findings and caveats of the study: Ophthalmopathy was separated from stable hyperthyroidism by a 13-signature model with over 85% sensitivity and approximately 79% specificity.

Trimming cost V 2 bases and J 5 bases, with 4 bases left between them. Per the germline V gene, CDR1 is LGHDT and CDR2 is YNNKEL (reference sequence). The CDR3 length is 11 residues. The receptor was isolated from a woman under 30 with stable Graves' hyperthyroidism. Some clones in this sample may be carry-over from other donors' samples. This chain joins TRBV3-1 and TRBJ2-7, with D unresolved. The sample taken for sequencing was peripheral blood. CDR3 loop: CASSQSDEQYF. CDR3 DNA: TGTGCCAGCAGCCAAAGCGACGAGCAGTACTTC.